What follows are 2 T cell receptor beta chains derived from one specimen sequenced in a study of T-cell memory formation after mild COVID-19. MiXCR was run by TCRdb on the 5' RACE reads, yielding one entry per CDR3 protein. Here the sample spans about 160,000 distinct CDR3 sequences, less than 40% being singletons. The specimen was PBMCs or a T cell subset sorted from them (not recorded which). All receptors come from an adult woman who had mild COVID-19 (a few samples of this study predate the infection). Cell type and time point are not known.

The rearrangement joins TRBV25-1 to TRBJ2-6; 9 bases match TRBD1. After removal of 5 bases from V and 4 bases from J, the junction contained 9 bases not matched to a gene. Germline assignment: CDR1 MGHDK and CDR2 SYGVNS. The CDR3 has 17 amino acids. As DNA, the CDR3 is TGTGCCAGCAGTACAGGGGGCTCCGCTGCAGGGGCCAACGTCCTGACTTTC. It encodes CASSTGGSAAGANVLTF.

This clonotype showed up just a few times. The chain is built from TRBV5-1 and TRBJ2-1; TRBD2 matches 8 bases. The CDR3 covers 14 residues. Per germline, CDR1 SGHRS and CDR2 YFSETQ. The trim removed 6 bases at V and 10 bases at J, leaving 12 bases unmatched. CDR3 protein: CASTSEPGLAEQFF. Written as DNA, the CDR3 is TGCGCCAGCACCTCCGAACCCGGACTAGCCGAGCAGTTCTTC.